This T cell receptor beta chain was sequenced in a study of cytomegalovirus exposure and HLA in healthy donors. Study information: The study's early data release held about 85 million unique TCRs from HLA-typed donors. Study-wide points: A later analysis linked a missense DCLRE1C variant to TCR beta V- and J-gene trimming. High specificity and sensitivity for cytomegalovirus status were reported for the classifier.

Concerning this clone itself: Its specificity is unknown.

J lost 0 bases, V lost 2 bases, and 8 bases had no gene match. Germline V gene lookup returns CDR1 SGHRS and CDR2 YFSETQ. This CDR3 comprises 16 residues. The PCR contained 60 Vbeta and 13 Jbeta primers. The method was immunoSEQ multiplex PCR; TCRdb's version includes in-frame clones alone and lacks a portion of them. The data hold approximately 89,000 clones, with under 80% observed a single time. Likely unrecorded immune exposures existed in these nominally healthy donors. The material sequenced was PBMCs. This receptor was taken from a man aged 30 to 39 in good health and CMV-seropositive. The J gene is TRBJ2-7, the V gene TRBV5-1; 7 nucleotides line up with TRBD1. CDR3 DNA: TGCGCCAGCAGCTTTACACACGACAGGGTCTCCTACGAGCAGTACTTC. It translates to CASSFTHDRVSYEQYF. Full variable domain (remainder filled in from reference TRBV5-1 and TRBJ2-7): KAGVTQTPRYLIKTRGQQVTLSCSPISGHRSVSWYQQTPGQGLQFLFEYFSETQRNKGNFPGRFSGRQFSNSRSEMNVSTLELGDSALYLCASSFTHDRVSYEQYFGPGTRLTVT.